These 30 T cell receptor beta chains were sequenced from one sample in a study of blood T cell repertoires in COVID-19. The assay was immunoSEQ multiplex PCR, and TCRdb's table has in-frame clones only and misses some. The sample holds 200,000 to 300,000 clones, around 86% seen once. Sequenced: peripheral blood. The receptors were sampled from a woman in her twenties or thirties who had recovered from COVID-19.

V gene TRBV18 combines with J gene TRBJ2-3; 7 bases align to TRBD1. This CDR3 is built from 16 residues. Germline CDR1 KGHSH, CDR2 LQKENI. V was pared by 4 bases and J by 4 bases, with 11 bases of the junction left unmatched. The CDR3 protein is CASSHNRQGEADTQYF. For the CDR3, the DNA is TGTGCCAGCTCACATAATCGACAGGGAGAGGCAGATACGCAGTATTTT.

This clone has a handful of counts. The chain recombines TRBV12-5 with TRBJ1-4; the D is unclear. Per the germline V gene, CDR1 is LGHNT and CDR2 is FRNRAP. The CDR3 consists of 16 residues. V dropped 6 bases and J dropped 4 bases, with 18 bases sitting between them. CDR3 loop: CASGSSREIHNEKLFF. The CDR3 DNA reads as TGTGCTAGTGGCTCCTCCCGGGAAATACATAATGAAAAACTGTTTTTT.

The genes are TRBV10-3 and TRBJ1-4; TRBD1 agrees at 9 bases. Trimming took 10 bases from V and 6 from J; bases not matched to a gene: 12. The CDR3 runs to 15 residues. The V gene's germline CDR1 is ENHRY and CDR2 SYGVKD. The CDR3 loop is CATVPGQGAHEKLFF. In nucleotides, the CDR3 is TGTGCCACTGTCCCGGGACAGGGAGCACATGAAAAACTGTTTTTT.

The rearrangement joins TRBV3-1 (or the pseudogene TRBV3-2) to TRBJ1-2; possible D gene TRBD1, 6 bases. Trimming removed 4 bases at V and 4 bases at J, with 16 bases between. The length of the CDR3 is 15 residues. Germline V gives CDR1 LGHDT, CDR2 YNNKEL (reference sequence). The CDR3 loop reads CASSLGVTGAYGYTF. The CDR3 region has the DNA TGTGCCAGCAGCCTAGGAGTGACAGGCGCCTATGGCTACACCTTC.

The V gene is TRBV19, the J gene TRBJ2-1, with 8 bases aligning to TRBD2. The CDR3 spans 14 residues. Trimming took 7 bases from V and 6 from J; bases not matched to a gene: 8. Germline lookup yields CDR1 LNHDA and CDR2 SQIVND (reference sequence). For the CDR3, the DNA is TGTGCCAGTACTATCCGGGGGGGCCGCAATGAGCAGTTCTTC. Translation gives CASTIRGGRNEQFF.

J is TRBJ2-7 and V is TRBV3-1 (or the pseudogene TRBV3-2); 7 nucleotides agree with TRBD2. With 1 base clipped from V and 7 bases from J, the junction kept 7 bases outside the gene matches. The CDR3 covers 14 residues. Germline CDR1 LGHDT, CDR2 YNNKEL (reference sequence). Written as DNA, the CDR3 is TGTGCCAGCAGCCAAGCTGGGGGGGACTTGGAGCAGTACTTC. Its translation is CASSQAGGDLEQYF.

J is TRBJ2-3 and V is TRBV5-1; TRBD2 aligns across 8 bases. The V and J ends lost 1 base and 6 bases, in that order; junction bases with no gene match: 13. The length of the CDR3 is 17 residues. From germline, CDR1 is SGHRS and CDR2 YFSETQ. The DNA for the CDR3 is TGCGCCAGCAGCTTGAAAACTACTAGCGGCGGCCGGGATACGCAGTATTTT. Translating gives CASSLKTTSGGRDTQYF.

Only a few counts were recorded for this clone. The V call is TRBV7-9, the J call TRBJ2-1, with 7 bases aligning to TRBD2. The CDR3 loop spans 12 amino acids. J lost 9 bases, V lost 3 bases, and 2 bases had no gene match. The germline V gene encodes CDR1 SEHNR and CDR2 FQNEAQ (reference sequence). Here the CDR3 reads CASSLASGEQFF. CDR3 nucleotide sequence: TGTGCCAGCAGCTTGGCTAGCGGTGAGCAGTTCTTC.

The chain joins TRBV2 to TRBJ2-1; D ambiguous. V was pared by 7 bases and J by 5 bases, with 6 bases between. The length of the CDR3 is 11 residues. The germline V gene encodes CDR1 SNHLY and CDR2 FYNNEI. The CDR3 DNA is TGTGCCAGCACCGTAAACAATGAGCAGTTCTTC. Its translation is CASTVNNEQFF.

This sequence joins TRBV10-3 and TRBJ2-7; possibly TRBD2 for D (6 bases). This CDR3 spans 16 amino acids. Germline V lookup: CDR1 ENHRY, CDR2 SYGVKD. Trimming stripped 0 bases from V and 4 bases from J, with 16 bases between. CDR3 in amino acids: CAISESGGPGLYEQYF. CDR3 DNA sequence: TGTGCCATCAGTGAGTCCGGAGGGCCGGGTTTGTACGAGCAGTACTTC.

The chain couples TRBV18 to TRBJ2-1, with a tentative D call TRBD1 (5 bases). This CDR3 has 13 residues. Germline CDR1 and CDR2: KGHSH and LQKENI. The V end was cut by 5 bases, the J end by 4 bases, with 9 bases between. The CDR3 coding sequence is TGTGCCAGCTCAGTAAGGGGATACAATGAGCAGTTCTTC. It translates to CASSVRGYNEQFF.

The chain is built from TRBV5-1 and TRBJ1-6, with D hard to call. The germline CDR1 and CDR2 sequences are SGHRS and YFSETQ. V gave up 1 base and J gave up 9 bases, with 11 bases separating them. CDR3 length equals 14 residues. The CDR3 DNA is TGCGCCAGCAGCTTGTGGCAGGTGGGTTCACCCCTCCACTTT. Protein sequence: CASSLWQVGSPLHF.

The CDR3 sequence is CASSRDRGTSGYTF. In DNA, the CDR3 is TGTGCCAGCAGCCGGGACAGGGGGACGTCGGGCTACACCTTC. This rearrangement joins TRBV7-9 to TRBJ1-2, with TRBD1 matching 11 bases. CDR1 is SEHNR and CDR2 is FQNEAQ in the germline V gene (reference sequence). The V and J ends lost 5 bases and 8 bases, in that order; junction bases with no gene match: 7. The CDR3 runs to 14 residues.

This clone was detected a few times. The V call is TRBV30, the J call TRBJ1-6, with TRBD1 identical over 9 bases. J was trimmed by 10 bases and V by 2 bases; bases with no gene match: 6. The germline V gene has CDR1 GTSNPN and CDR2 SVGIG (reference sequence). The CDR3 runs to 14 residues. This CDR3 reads CAWSQDRGGSPLHF. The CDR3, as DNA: TGTGCCTGGAGTCAGGACAGGGGTGGATCACCCCTCCACTTT. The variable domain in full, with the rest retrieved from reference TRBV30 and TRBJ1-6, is SQTIHQWPATLVQPVGSPLSLECTVEGTSNPNLYWYRQAAGRGLQLLFYSVGIGQISSEVPQNLSASRPQDRQFILSSKKLLLSDSGFYLCAWSQDRGGSPLHFGNGTRLTVT.

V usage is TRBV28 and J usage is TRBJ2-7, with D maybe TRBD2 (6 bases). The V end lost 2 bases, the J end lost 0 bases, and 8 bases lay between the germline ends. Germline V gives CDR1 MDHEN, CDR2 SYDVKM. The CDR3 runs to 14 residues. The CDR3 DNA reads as TGTGCCAGCAGTTTAGGACTACTCTCCTACGAGCAGTACTTC. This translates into CASSLGLLSYEQYF.

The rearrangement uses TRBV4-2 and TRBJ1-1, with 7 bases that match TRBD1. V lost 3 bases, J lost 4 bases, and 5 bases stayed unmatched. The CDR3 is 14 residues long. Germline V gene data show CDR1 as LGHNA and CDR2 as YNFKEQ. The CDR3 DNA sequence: TGTGCCAGCAGCCAGATCCCAGGGGGCACTGAAGCTTTCTTT. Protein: CASSQIPGGTEAFF.

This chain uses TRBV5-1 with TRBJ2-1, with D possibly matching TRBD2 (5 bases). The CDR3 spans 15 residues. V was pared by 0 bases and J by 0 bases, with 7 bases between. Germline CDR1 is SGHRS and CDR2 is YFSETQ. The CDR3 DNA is TGCGCCAGCAGCTTGGGCGGGCACTCCTACAATGAGCAGTTCTTC. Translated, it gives CASSLGGHSYNEQFF.

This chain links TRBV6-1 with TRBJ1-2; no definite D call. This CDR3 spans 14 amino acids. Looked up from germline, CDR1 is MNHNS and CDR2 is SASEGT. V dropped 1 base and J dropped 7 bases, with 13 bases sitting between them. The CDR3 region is CASSEDFRYLGYTF. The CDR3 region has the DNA TGTGCCAGCAGTGAAGATTTTCGGTACCTTGGCTACACCTTC.

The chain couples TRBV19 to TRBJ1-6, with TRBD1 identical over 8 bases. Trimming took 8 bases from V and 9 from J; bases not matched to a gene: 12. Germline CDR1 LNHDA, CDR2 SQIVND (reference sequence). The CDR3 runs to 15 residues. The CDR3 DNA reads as TGTGCCAGTGCCGGGGAGGACAGGGCCCGTTCACCCCTCCACTTT. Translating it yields CASAGEDRARSPLHF.

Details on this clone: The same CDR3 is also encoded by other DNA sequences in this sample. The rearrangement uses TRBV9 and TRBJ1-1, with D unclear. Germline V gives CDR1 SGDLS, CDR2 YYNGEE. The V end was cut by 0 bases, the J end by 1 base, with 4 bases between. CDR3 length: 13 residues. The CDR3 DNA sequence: TGTGCCAGCAGCGTAGGTAGGAACACTGAAGCTTTCTTT. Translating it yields CASSVGRNTEAFF.

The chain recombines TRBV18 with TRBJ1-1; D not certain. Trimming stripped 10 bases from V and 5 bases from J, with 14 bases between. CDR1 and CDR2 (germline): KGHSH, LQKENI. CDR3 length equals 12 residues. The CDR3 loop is CATGVGGTEAFF. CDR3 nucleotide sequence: TGTGCCACGGGAGTCGGCGGAACTGAAGCTTTCTTT.

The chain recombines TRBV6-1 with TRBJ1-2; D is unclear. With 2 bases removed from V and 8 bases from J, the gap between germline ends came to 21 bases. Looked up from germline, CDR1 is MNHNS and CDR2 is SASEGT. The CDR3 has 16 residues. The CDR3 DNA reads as TGTGCCAGCAGTGAACAGGAGGGAAGGCGGTTGAAAGGCTACACCTTC. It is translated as CASSEQEGRRLKGYTF.

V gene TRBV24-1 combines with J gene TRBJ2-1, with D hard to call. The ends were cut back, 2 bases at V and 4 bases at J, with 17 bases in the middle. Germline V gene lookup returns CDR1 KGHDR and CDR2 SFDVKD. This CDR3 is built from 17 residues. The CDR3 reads CATSDSPSSPAYNEQFF. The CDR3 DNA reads TGTGCCACCAGTGATTCCCCCTCAAGCCCCGCTTACAATGAGCAGTTCTTC.

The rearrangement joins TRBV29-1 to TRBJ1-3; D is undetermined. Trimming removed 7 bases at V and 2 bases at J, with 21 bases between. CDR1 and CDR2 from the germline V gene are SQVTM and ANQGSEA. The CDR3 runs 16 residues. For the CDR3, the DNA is TGCAGCGGCTGCCTCGACGGAGTGGCTACTGGAAACACCATATATTTT. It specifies CSGCLDGVATGNTIYF.

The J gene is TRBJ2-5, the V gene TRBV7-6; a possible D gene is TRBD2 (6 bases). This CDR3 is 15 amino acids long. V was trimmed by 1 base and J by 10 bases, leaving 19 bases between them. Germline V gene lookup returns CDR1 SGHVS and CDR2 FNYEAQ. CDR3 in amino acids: CASSLEAGPYRSQYF. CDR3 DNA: TGTGCCAGCAGCTTAGAGGCGGGGCCCTATAGAAGCCAGTACTTC.

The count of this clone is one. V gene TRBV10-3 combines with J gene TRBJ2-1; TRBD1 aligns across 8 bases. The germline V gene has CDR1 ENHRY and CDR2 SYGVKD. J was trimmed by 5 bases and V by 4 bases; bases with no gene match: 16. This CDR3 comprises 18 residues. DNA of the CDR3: TGTGCCATCAGTGGAGGGGCAGGGGGCTCTGGGAACCACAATGAGCAGTTCTTC. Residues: CAISGGAGGSGNHNEQFF.

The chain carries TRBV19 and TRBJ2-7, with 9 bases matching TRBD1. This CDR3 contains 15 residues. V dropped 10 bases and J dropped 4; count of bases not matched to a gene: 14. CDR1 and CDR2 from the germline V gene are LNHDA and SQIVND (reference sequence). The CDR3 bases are TGTGCCACCGCCCCCACCGGGACAGGGAGTTACGAGCAGTACTTC. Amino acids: CATAPTGTGSYEQYF.

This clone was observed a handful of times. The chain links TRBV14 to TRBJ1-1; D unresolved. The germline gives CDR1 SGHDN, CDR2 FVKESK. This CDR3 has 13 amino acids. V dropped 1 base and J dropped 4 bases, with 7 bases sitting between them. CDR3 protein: CASSQVPLTEAFF. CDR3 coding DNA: TGTGCCAGCAGCCAAGTTCCACTCACTGAAGCTTTCTTT. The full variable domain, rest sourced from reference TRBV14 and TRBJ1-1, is EAGVTQFPSHSVIEKGQTVTLRCDPISGHDNLYWYRRVMGKEIKFLLHFVKESKQDESGMPNNRFLAERTGGTYSTLKVQPAELEDSGVYFCASSQVPLTEAFFGQGTRLTVV.

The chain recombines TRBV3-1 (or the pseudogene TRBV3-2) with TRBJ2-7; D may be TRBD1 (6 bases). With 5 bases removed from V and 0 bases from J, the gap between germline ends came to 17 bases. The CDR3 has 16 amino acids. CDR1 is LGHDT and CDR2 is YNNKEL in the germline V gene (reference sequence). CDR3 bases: TGTGCCAGCAGCGGGGCGACGACAGGAAACTCCTACGAGCAGTACTTC. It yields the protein CASSGATTGNSYEQYF.

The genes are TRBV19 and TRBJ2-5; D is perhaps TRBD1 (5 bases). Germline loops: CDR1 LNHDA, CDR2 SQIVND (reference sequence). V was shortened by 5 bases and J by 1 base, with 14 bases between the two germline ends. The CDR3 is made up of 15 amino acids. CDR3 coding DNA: TGTGCCAGTAGTCTATCGACAGTTTTCCAAGAGACCCAGTACTTC. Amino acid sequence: CASSLSTVFQETQYF.